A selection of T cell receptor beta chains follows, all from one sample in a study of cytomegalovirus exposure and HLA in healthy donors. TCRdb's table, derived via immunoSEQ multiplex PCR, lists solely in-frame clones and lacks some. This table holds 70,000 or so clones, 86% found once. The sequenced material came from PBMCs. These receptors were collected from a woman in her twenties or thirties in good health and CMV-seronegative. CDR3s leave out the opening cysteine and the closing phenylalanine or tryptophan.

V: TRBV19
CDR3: ASSPRDSYEQY

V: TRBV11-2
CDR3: ASTRGSSPGQPQH

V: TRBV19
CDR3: ASSSPGQHGYT

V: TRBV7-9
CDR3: SSSLAQNQPQH

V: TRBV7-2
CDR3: ASSPRVAGTAIQETQY

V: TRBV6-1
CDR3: ATTAYEQY

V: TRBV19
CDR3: ASSSDWYNEQF

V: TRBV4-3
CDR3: ASSTPPILAGMYNEQF

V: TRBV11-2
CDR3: ASSIFDREAF

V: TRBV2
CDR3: ADRVSEYNEQF

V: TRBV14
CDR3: ASSHLLEGKGTEAF

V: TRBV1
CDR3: TSSQDGRGFGGDGTQY

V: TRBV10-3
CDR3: AINPGQESYEQY

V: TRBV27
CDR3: ASTWGGRGRPGELF

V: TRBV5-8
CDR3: ASNRLGTTYEQY

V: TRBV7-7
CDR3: ASREYVDRTPYEQY

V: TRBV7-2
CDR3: ASSLWGGSDEQY

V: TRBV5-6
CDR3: ASSLPSGRSYNEQF

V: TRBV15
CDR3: ATSRDLGTSGNEQF

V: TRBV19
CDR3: ASSLPGQGATQY

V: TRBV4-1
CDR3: ASSQVARLSYEQY

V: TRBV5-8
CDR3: ASSLVSSGKETQY

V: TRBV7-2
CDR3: ASSPRTDEKLF

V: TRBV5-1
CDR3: ASSRTGQASYEQY

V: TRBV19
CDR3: ASSIDRGPYGYT

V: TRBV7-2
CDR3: ASSLLWTGRDTGELF

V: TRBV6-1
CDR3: ASSPLGGNQPQH

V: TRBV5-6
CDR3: ASSLQGPNTIY

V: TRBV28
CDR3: ASSLSRAGNTEAF

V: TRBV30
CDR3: AWSALGLAGVGEQY

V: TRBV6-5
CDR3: ASKKQGAYTEAF

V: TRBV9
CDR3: ASSVEQGGSAEAF

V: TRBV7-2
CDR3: ASSLQSGRTGELF

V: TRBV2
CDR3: ASSELAGASETQY

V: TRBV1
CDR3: TSSPLNLLAGFQETQY

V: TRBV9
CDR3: ASSAAGQTNQPQH

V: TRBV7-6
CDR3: ASSLADRTHEQY

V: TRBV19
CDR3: ASSIQGSYEQY

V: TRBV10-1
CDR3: ASSLGLAYDNEQF

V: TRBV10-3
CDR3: AISESDIKGGNQPQH

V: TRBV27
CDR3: ASSLVLGGSYGYT

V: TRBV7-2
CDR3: ASSSTGALYGYT

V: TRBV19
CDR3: ASSRTSGRLYEQY

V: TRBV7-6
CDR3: ASSFSLQETQY

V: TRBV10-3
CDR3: AISDQTIGGQRGGYT

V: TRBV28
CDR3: ASSFRGSYNEQF

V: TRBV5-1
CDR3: ASSLARVQY

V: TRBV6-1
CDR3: ASREWGEQY

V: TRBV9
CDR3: ASSGAHRQGGGEKLF

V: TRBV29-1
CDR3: SADGQGSSYNEQF

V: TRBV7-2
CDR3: ASSLEIWAEQY

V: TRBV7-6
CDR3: ASSLGGGPQL

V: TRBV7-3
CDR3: ASSYHTGGSTGELF

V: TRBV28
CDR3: ASSIQSGIAYEQY

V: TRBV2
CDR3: ASSEAFGGSTDTQY

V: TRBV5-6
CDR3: ASSSGETQY

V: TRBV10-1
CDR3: ASSEGTSGRVREVYEQY